This T cell receptor (beta chain) was recorded in a study of T cells in narcolepsy (dated by TCRdb to 2016 to 2019). In terms of the full investigation: Patients with narcolepsy type 1 or type 2 (NT1, NT2) and healthy control donors were enrolled in the study. The study used TCR Vbeta sequencing to track clonotypes in blood and CSF while looking for autoreactive T cells in narcolepsy patients that target self-antigens of hypocretin neurons (hypocretin, TRIB2). Results and caveats for the whole study, not just this receptor: Some blood memory CD4+ repertoires from patients and controls contained no sequences matching autoreactive T cell clones. Autoreactive clonotypes were reported to be detected serially in the blood of the same patients and of different patients, but not in the blood of healthy controls. In plots comparing CSF and blood CD4+ T cell clonotypes from the same patient, HCRT-specific and TRIB2-specific autoreactive clonotypes were highlighted. Patients and controls had comparable numbers of sequenced blood memory CD4+ clonotypes, averaging about 37,000 and 33,000, respectively.

For TCR Vbeta sequencing, memory CD4+ T cells were sorted ex vivo from the peripheral blood of both healthy controls and narcolepsy patients. With respect to this clone: There is no known antigen for this receptor. No much larger clone exists at a distance of one base, and base qualities are not known.

The CDR3, cysteine through phenylalanine, is 15 amino acids long. Left in the record is the CDR3 DNA by itself, 45 bases read in frame from the first base. Trimming at the junction amounts to 0 bases on V and 5 bases on J, and the germline ends lie 13 bases apart. The CDR1 and CDR2 encoded by the germline V gene are SGHDN and FVKESK. The method behind the library was the immunoSEQ multiplex PCR assay. TCRdb took over this immuneACCESS table, retaining in-frame rearrangements with V and J assigned. Such tables are incomplete; in checked studies, under half of the missing clones stem from an unresolved V gene, and the remainder is unexplained. Within this sample are 25,000 to 35,000 clones, with roughly 80% of them counted one time only. About 0.66% of the sample is taken by the ten largest.

The chain is encoded by TRBV14 joined to TRBJ2-5; the D call could be TRBD1 or TRBD2, with each sharing 5 bases. Specimen: memory (CD45RA-) CD4+ T cells from blood. Reading the label with the study, this specimen's cell subset or site is: memory T cells sorted ex vivo from peripheral blood. The receptor was isolated from a human donor in good health. The nucleotide sequence is TGTGCCAGCAGCCAAGAGTTGGGACCCGGGGAGACCCAGTACTTC. Its translation reads: CASSQELGPGETQYF.